Presented here are 25 T cell receptor beta chains from one specimen sequenced in a study of vaccination and CD4 T cells after COVID-19. Antigens of these TCRs are unknown. Cultured CD4+ T cell DNA was sequenced using the Oncomine TCR Beta short-read assay. TCRdb used MiXCR to reprocess the PCR reads, holding one entry per CDR3 protein. The sample includes some 6,600 distinct CDR3 sequences, about 45% of them seen just once. Treatment meaning: roughly ten-day PBMC culture with coronavirus spike peptide pools or control peptides (ViraFEST assay). An unexposed donor provided the CD4+ T cells, which were collected before the COVID-19 pandemic (2011-2018). The material sequenced was CD4+ T cells from blood, cultured in vitro. These TCRs come from a human donor in good health.

This clonotype was counted only a few times. The DNA for the CDR3 is TGTGCCAGCAGTTCGCGGGGAGGGCAGCCCCAGCATTTT. This encodes CASSSRGGQPQHF. The J gene is TRBJ1-5, the V gene TRBV27; D gene ambiguous. Germline loops: CDR1 MNHEY, CDR2 SMNVEV (reference sequence). V lost 4 bases to trimming and J lost 7 bases, with 11 bases between them. There are 13 residues in the CDR3.

By share, this clonotype ranks as large (0.1 to 1%). This chain uses TRBV24-1 with TRBJ2-1, with TRBD2 matching 8 bases. This CDR3 has 16 residues. Germline V gene sequence: CDR1 KGHDR, CDR2 SFDVKD. V lost 5 bases to trimming and J lost 7 bases; unmatched junction nucleotides: 12. The CDR3 loop is CATSGNSGEKGNEQFF. CDR3 DNA sequence: TGTGCCACCAGTGGAAATAGCGGGGAGAAAGGTAATGAGCAGTTCTTC.

This chain links TRBV29-1 with TRBJ1-1, with 9 nucleotides matching TRBD1. The germline gives CDR1 SQVTM, CDR2 ANQGSEA. The CDR3 spans 17 residues. The V segment lost 7 bases and the J segment 6 bases; nucleotides outside the gene matches: 21. As DNA, the CDR3 is TGCAGCGCCGGACTAGCCCCCTCGGACAGGGGATTTTCTGAAGCTTTCTTT. It translates to CSAGLAPSDRGFSEAFF.

This clonotype was counted only a few times. The chain is built from TRBV6-1 and TRBJ2-3; 15 bases are shared with TRBD2. CDR1 is MNHNS and CDR2 is SASEGT in the germline V gene. V shed 5 bases, J shed 2 bases, and the junction held 5 bases outside the gene matches. The CDR3 is made up of 17 amino acids. CDR3 residues: CASSRRTSGGATDTQYF. CDR3 DNA: TGTGCCAGCAGTCGCCGGACTAGCGGGGGGGCCACAGATACGCAGTATTTT.

This clonotype was observed once. The rearrangement links TRBV28 to TRBJ2-5; tentatively, D is TRBD2 (6 bases). V shed 11 bases and J shed 1 base, with 14 bases lying between them. The CDR3 length is 13 residues. Looked up from germline, CDR1 is MDHEN and CDR2 is SYDVKM. The CDR3 is CASSGTLQETQYF. In nucleotides, the CDR3 is TGTGCCTCATCCGGGACTCTCCAAGAGACCCAGTACTTC. Combining the CDR3 with reference TRBV28 and TRBJ2-5 gives the whole variable domain DVKVTQSSRYLVKRTGEKVFLECVQDMDHENMFWYRQDPGLGLRLIYFSYDVKMKEKGDIPEGYSVSREKKERFSLILESASTNQTSMYLCASSGTLQETQYFGPGTRLLVL.

The chain recombines TRBV19 with TRBJ1-1; TRBD1 matches at 8 bases. The CDR3 is made up of 13 amino acids. V gave up 10 bases and J gave up 5 bases; unmatched junction bases: 9. CDR1 LNHDA and CDR2 SQIVND come from the germline V gene (reference sequence). CDR3 sequence (DNA): TGTGCCATTACCGACAGGGGAAAGACTGAAGCTTTCTTT. This encodes CAITDRGKTEAFF.

The chain employs TRBV19 and TRBJ2-1; D not resolved. Trimming left V 4 bases short and J 6 bases short, with 16 bases between. Germline V gene lookup returns CDR1 LNHDA and CDR2 SQIVND (reference sequence). The length of the CDR3 is 15 residues. Here the CDR3 reads CASSTPTGLGNEQFF. The CDR3 nucleotides read TGTGCCAGTAGTACACCGACCGGCCTGGGCAATGAGCAGTTCTTC.

This clonotype was observed a handful of times. The V gene is TRBV7-8, the J gene TRBJ2-7, with D perhaps matching TRBD2 (5 bases). The CDR3 length is 14 residues. The V end was cut by 8 bases, the J end by 3 bases, with 17 bases between. Germline assignment: CDR1 SGHVS and CDR2 FQNEAQ. The CDR3 spells CASGFRDYSYEQYF. In nucleotides, the CDR3 is TGTGCCAGCGGATTCAGAGACTACAGCTACGAGCAGTACTTC.

Within the sample, this clonotype is medium-sized. The chain couples TRBV15 to TRBJ1-1; D might be TRBD1 (5 bases). V was clipped by 0 bases and J by 4 bases, with 9 bases between them. The CDR3 has 14 amino acids. Per germline, CDR1 LNHNV and CDR2 YYDKDF (reference sequence). The CDR3 DNA reads TGTGCCACCAGCAGAGATAGGCAGGGCACTGAAGCTTTCTTT. This gives the protein CATSRDRQGTEAFF.

J is TRBJ1-6 and V is TRBV20-1, with TRBD1 matching over 10 bases. The CDR3 runs 17 residues. Germline CDR1 DFQATT, CDR2 SNEGSKA (reference sequence). V was clipped by 3 bases and J by 5 bases; unmatched bases: 10. The chain's CDR3 is CSARHPGQGIDNSPLHF. CDR3 bases: TGCAGTGCTAGGCACCCGGGACAGGGGATAGATAATTCACCCCTCCACTTT.

The CDR3 DNA reads TGCAGTGCTAGAACCGGGACTAGCGGGAGAGAGACCCAGTACTTC. Its translation: CSARTGTSGRETQYF. The chain joins TRBV20-1 to TRBJ2-5; 14 positions agree with TRBD2. J was trimmed by 4 bases and V by 2 bases; bases with no gene match: 3. The CDR3 loop spans 15 amino acids. Germline CDR1 reads DFQATT; CDR2 reads SNEGSKA (reference sequence).

The J gene is TRBJ1-5, the V gene TRBV6-5; D ambiguous. The CDR3 has 13 amino acids. With 0 bases removed from V and 7 bases from J, the gap between germline ends came to 7 bases. CDR1 MNHEY and CDR2 SVGAGI come from the germline V gene. The CDR3 protein is CASSYSRSQPQHF. DNA of the CDR3: TGTGCCAGCAGTTACTCGAGGTCACAGCCCCAGCATTTT.

This clonotype was seen a few times. The V and J genes are TRBV6-5 and TRBJ1-5, with a tentative D call TRBD1 (5 bases). The germline V gene has CDR1 MNHEY and CDR2 SVGAGI. V lost 0 bases, J lost 6 bases, and 15 bases lay in between. The CDR3 sequence is 16 residues long. This CDR3 reads CASSYSSQRGGQPQHF. The DNA for the CDR3 is TGTGCCAGCAGTTACTCGTCGCAGCGGGGGGGTCAGCCCCAGCATTTT.

The chain is built from TRBV7-2 and TRBJ2-7; D is unclear. This CDR3 region has 15 residues. CDR1 SGHTA and CDR2 FQGNSA come from the germline V gene. V lost 3 bases, J lost 6 bases, and 18 bases lay in between. The CDR3 bases are TGTGCCAGCAGCTTTCTTCCCTCTGGCTCTGCCGAGCAGTACTTC. Its protein product is CASSFLPSGSAEQYF. Full variable domain (missing parts from reference TRBV7-2 and TRBJ2-7): GAGVSQSPSNKVTEKGKDVELRCDPISGHTALYWYRQSLGQGLEFLIYFQGNSAPDKSGLPSDRFSAERTGGSVSTLTIQRTQQEDSAVYLCASSFLPSGSAEQYFGPGTRLTVT.

In its sample, this clonotype was seen a few times. This chain uses TRBV7-9 with TRBJ2-3; D is undetermined. CDR3 length: 13 amino acids. Germline CDR1 is SEHNR and CDR2 is FQNEAQ (reference sequence). Trimming took off 3 bases at V and 2 bases at J, with 6 bases between the two ends. The CDR3 region has the DNA TGTGCCAGCAGCTTGCTAATCACAGATACGCAGTATTTT. Protein: CASSLLITDTQYF.

The V and J genes are TRBV20-1 and TRBJ1-2; D call uncertain. The CDR3 sequence is 12 residues long. V was pared by 1 base and J by 10 bases, with 13 bases between. Per germline, CDR1 DFQATT and CDR2 SNEGSKA (reference sequence). The CDR3 reads CSARGTPPYYTF. CDR3 coding DNA: TGCAGTGCTAGAGGCACACCGCCGTACTACACCTTC.

In this sample, this clonotype turned up a few times. V is TRBV20-1 and J is TRBJ2-2; no definite D call. The CDR3 extends over 17 amino acids. Germline lookup yields CDR1 DFQATT and CDR2 SNEGSKA (reference sequence). V dropped 0 bases and J dropped 0 bases, with 14 bases sitting between them. CDR3 sequence reads: CSARDRTRSSNTGELFF. The CDR3 region has the DNA TGCAGTGCTAGAGATAGGACCAGGTCCTCGAACACCGGGGAGCTGTTTTTT.

With regard to this clonotype: Because the CDR3 is missing its conserved closing phenylalanine or tryptophan, this is likely a read error. The chain carries TRBV5-1 and TRBJ2-7; 7 nucleotides line up with TRBD1. V lost 4 bases, J lost 4 bases, and 8 bases stayed unmatched. The CDR3 totals 14 residues. Germline CDR1 is SGHRS and CDR2 is YFSETQ. Written as DNA, the CDR3 is TGCGCCAGCAGCGAGACAGGGTTCATTTACGAGCAGTACCTC. Its translation is CASSETGFIYEQYL.

This sequence joins TRBV20-1 and TRBJ2-5; 8 bases are a match to TRBD1. Per the germline V gene, CDR1 is DFQATT and CDR2 is SNEGSKA (reference sequence). V gave up 1 base and J gave up 2 bases; unmatched junction bases: 9. The CDR3 length is 16 residues. The DNA for the CDR3 is TGCAGTGCTAGAGGACCGGGGACAGGTTCTCAAGAGACCCAGTACTTC. Protein sequence: CSARGPGTGSQETQYF.

With respect to this clonotype: Germline and junction disagree at one end, which may indicate a read error. The chain links TRBV7-9 to TRBJ1-1; D perhaps matches TRBD1 (6 bases). Germline values: CDR1 SEHNR, CDR2 FQNEAQ (reference sequence). This CDR3 has 20 residues. The CDR3 region has the DNA TGTGCCAGCAGCCCCCCTCATGGGGTCGGGGGGCAGCTCATGAACACTGTAGCTTTCTTT. Its translation is CASSPPHGVGGQLMNTVAFF.

The genes are TRBV5-6 and TRBJ2-7, with 13 bases that match TRBD2. Germline assignment: CDR1 SGHDT and CDR2 YYEEEE. J gave up 7 bases and V 4 bases, and 8 bases lay outside the gene matches. This CDR3 has 15 amino acids. The CDR3 DNA follows: TGTGCCAGCAGCGATGGACTAGCGGGAGCTTGGGAGCAGTACTTC. Its protein is CASSDGLAGAWEQYF.

The V and J genes are TRBV6-2 or TRBV6-3 and TRBJ2-7; the D is unclear. This CDR3 has 18 residues. V lost 0 bases, J lost 3 bases, and 21 bases lay in between. CDR1 is MNHEY, CDR2 SVGEGT, per germline. Written as DNA, the CDR3 is TGTGCCAGCAGTTACTCAAACCGGATCGCAGGTTTTCTCTACGAGCAGTACTTC. Its translation: CASSYSNRIAGFLYEQYF.

The V gene is TRBV12-3 or TRBV12-4, the J gene TRBJ2-5, with D tentatively TRBD1 (6 bases). V lost 6 bases to trimming and J lost 5 bases, with 16 bases between them. The CDR3 covers 14 residues. Written as DNA, the CDR3 is TGTGCCAGCAGGGTCAGGGGTGAGTGGGAGACCCAGTACTTC. It translates to CASRVRGEWETQYF.

The rearrangement uses TRBV20-1 and TRBJ1-5; D is possibly TRBD1 (5 bases). Per germline, CDR1 DFQATT and CDR2 SNEGSKA (reference sequence). The CDR3 extends over 14 amino acids. V was trimmed by 2 bases and J by 0 bases, leaving 8 bases between them. CDR3 sequence: CSARSGYSNQPQHF. The CDR3 region has the DNA TGCAGTGCTAGATCAGGGTATAGCAATCAGCCCCAGCATTTT.

The chain recombines TRBV7-7 with TRBJ1-4; TRBD1 is a possible D gene (5 bases). V lost 5 bases to trimming and J lost 4 bases, with 14 bases between them. This CDR3 has 15 amino acids. Looked up from germline, CDR1 is SSHAT and CDR2 is FNYEAQ (reference sequence). CDR3 DNA sequence: TGTGCCAGCAGCCGACTGGAGGGACGTAATGAAAAACTGTTTTTT. This gives the protein CASSRLEGRNEKLFF.